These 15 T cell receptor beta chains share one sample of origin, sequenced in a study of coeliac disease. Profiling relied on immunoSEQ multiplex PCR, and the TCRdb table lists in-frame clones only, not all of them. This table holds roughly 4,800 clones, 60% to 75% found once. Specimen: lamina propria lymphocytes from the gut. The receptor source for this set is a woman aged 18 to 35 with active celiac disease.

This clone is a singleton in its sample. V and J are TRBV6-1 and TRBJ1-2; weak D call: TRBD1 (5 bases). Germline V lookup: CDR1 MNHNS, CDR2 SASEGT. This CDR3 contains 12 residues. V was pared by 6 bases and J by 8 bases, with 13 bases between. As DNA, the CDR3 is TGTGCCAGCAGCGAAATGACAGCCGGCTACACCTTC. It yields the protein CASSEMTAGYTF.

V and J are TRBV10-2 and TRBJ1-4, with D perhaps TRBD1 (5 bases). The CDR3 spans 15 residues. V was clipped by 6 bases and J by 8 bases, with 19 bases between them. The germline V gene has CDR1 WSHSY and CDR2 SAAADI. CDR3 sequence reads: CASSGAGGRNEKLFF. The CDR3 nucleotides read TGCGCCAGCAGCGGCGCCGGGGGGAGGAACGAAAAACTGTTTTTT.

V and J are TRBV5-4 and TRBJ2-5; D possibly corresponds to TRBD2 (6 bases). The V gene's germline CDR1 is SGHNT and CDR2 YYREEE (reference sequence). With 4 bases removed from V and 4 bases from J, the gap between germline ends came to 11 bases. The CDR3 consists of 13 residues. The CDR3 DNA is TGTGCCAGCAGCCAGACTAGGGGAGAGACCCAGTACTTC. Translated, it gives CASSQTRGETQYF.

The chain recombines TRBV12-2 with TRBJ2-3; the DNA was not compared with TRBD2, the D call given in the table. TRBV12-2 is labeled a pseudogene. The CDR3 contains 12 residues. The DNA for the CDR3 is TGTGCAAGTCGCACCGTAGCGAATACGCAGTATTTT. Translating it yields CASRTVANTQYF.

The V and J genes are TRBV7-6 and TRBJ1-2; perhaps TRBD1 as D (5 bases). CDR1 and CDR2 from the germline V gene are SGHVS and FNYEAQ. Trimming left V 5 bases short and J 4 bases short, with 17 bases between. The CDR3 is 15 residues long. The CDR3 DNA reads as TGTGCCAGCAGCCGGGACTCCGCAGGAGGCTATGGCTACACCTTC. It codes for CASSRDSAGGYGYTF.

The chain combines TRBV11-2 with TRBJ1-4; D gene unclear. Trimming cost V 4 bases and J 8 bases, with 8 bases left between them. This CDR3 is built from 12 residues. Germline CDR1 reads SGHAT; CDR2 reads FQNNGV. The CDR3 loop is CASSSAGEKLFF. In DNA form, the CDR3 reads TGTGCCAGCAGCTCTGCCGGGGAAAAACTGTTTTTT.

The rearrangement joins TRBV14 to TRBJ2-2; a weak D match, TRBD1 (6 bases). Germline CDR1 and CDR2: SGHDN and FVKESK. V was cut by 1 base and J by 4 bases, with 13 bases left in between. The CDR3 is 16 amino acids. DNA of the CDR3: TGTGCCAGCAGCCAAGGACAGGTGTTCCTCACCGGGGAGCTGTTTTTT. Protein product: CASSQGQVFLTGELFF.

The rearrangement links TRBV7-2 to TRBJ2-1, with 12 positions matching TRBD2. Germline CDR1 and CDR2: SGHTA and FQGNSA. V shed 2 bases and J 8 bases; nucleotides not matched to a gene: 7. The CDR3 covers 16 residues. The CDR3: CASSLNPSGGAHEQFF. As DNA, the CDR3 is TGTGCCAGCAGCTTAAACCCTAGCGGGGGGGCCCATGAGCAGTTCTTC.

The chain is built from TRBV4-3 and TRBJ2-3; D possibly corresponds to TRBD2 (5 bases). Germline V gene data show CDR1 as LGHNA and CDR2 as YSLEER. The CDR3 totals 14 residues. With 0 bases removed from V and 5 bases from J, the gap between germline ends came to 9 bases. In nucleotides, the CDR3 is TGCGCCAGCAGCCAAGATGGAAGCGGAGATACGCAGTATTTT. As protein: CASSQDGSGDTQYF.

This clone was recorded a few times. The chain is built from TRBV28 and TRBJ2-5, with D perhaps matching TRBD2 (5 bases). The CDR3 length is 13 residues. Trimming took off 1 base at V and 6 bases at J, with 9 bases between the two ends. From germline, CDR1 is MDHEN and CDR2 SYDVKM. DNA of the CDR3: TGTGCCAGCAGTTTATTCACGGGGAAGACCCAGTACTTC. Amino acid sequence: CASSLFTGKTQYF.

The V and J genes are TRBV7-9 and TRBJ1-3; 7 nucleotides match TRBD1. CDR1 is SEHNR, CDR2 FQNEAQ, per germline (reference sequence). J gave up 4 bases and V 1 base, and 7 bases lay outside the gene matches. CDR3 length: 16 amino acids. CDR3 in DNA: TGTGCCAGCAGCTTAGGCCAACCGGGACAGGGAAACACCATATATTTT. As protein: CASSLGQPGQGNTIYF.

CDR3 bases: TGTGCCAGCAGCACCGGACTAGCGGGAGTGCTAGGGGAGACCCAGTACTTC. It encodes CASSTGLAGVLGETQYF. V gene TRBV5-5 combines with J gene TRBJ2-5, with 13 bases matching TRBD2. Per germline, CDR1 SGHKS and CDR2 YYEKEE (reference sequence). This CDR3 has 17 residues. Trimming at V came to 4 bases and at J to 5 bases, leaving 11 bases not matched to a gene.

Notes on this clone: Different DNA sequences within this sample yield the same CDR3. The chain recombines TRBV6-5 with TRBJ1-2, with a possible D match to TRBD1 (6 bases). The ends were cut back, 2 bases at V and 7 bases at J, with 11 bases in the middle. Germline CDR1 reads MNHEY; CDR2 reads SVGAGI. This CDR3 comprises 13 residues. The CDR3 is CASSYEGGAGYTF. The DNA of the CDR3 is TGTGCCAGCAGTTACGAAGGGGGAGCTGGCTACACCTTC.

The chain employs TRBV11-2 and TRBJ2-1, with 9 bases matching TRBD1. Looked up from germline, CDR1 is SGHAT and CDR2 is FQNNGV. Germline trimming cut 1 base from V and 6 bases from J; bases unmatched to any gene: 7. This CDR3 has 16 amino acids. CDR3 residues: CASSLALRQGGNEQFF. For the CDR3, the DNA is TGTGCCAGCAGCTTAGCCCTCCGACAGGGGGGCAATGAGCAGTTCTTC.

CDR3 in amino acids: CASSLLSGANVLTF. CDR3 nucleotide sequence: TGTGCCAGCAGCCTTCTCTCTGGGGCCAACGTCCTGACTTTC. J is TRBJ2-6 and V is TRBV5-4; D is unclear. CDR3 length: 14 amino acids. Trimming took off 4 bases at V and 0 bases at J, with 5 bases between the two ends. Germline CDR1 and CDR2: SGHNT and YYREEE (reference sequence).